The clone carrying this TCR beta chain was detected ten times or more. The antigen remains undetermined. This sample's time point: sample taken at primary tumor resection. This sample is drawn from a study of spatial heterogeneity in lung cancer. Study conclusions and caveats: Counts that tracked tumor mutation counts were those of expanded intratumoral alpha and beta TCRs.

The CDR3 runs to 14 residues. The V gene lost 5 bases and the J gene lost 1 base, with 11 bases spanning the gap. CDR1 and CDR2 from the germline V gene are SEHNR and FQNEAQ (reference sequence). Each CDR3 protein is one row after TCRdb ran MiXCR on the 5' RACE reads. The table includes some 9,500 distinct CDR3 sequences, roughly 13% detected once. Sample: lung tumor tissue, taken at surgery. The rearrangement links TRBV7-9 to TRBJ1-1, with unresolved D. The receptor was derived from a male donor with early-stage non-small cell lung cancer. Written as DNA, the CDR3 is TGTGCCAGCAGCAATTATAGGGAGAACACTGAAGCTTTCTTT. It encodes CASSNYRENTEAFF.